The TCR beta chain under discussion was sequenced for a study of radiotherapy plus CTLA-4 blockade in lung cancer. Focal radiation was given together with CTLA-4 blockade (ipilimumab) to patients with chemo-refractory metastatic non-small-cell lung cancer. Sequencing was performed with immunoSEQ multiplex PCR; in TCRdb, only in-frame clones are kept and a portion is missing. The sample shows tens of thousands of clones, 70% to 80% of them seen only once. There are 15 residues in the CDR3. Trimming left V 1 base short and J 4 bases short, with 8 bases between. Germline CDR1 is MDHEN and CDR2 is SYDVKM.

Sequencing was performed on peripheral blood, taken from a patient treated with radiotherapy plus ipilimumab. The sequence was collected from a human donor with non-small cell lung cancer whose response to radiotherapy plus ipilimumab could not be evaluated. The rearrangement uses TRBV28 and TRBJ2-6; TRBD1 is a possible D gene (6 bases). The CDR3 sequence: CASSLSGDGANVLTF. CDR3 DNA: TGTGCCAGCAGTTTATCAGGGGACGGGGCCAACGTCCTGACTTTC. Together with reference TRBV28 and TRBJ2-6, the CDR3 gives the full variable domain: DVKVTQSSRYLVKRTGEKVFLECVQDMDHENMFWYRQDPGLGLRLIYFSYDVKMKEKGDIPEGYSVSREKKERFSLILESASTNQTSMYLCASSLSGDGANVLTFGAGSRLTVL.